Below are 27 T cell receptor beta chains sequenced from a single sample in a study of vaccination and CD4 T cells after COVID-19. The time point here: late sampling 161 to 241 days after vaccination in a few convalescent patients. Indicated treatment: roughly 10-day PBMC culture with coronavirus spike peptide pools or control peptides (ViraFEST assay). No antigen has been assigned to these receptors. Cultured CD4+ T cells had their DNA profiled by the Oncomine TCR Beta short-read assay. TCRdb reprocessed the PCR reads with MiXCR, giving one entry per CDR3 protein. The sample shows approximately 21,000 distinct CDR3 sequences, 43% of them seen only once. Here the sequenced sample was CD4+ T cells from blood, cultured in vitro, taken about 7 months after SARS-CoV-2 vaccination. Source of these receptors: a human donor who had recovered from COVID-19.

The V call is TRBV7-3, the J call TRBJ2-1; 7 nucleotides agree with TRBD1. Germline CDR1 SGHTA, CDR2 FQGTGA. With V trimmed by 4 bases and J by 3 bases, 6 bases remained unmatched. The CDR3 is 15 amino acids. The CDR3, as DNA: TGTGCCAGCAGCTACCAGACAGGGCACTACAATGAGCAGTTCTTC. Translating it yields CASSYQTGHYNEQFF.

CDR3 coding DNA: TGTGCCAGCAGAAGACAGGAGTGGACTGAAGCTTTCTTT. Residues: CASRRQEWTEAFF. The V call is TRBV6-4, the J call TRBJ1-1; D is possibly TRBD1 (6 bases). Germline loops: CDR1 MRHNA, CDR2 SNTAGT. This CDR3 spans 13 amino acids. The V end lost 6 bases, the J end lost 5 bases, and 13 bases lay between the germline ends.

V is TRBV18 and J is TRBJ2-6; D perhaps matches TRBD1 (6 bases). Between the trimmed V and J ends, which lost 6 bases and 0 bases, there was a span of 15 bases. CDR3 length: 17 residues. Germline V CDR1 and CDR2: KGHSH, LQKENI. The CDR3 DNA sequence: TGTGCCAGCTCTATCAGGGGTGCTCGCTCTGGGGCCAACGTCCTGACTTTC. Its protein is CASSIRGARSGANVLTF.

This clonotype was picked up a small number of times. V is TRBV7-2 and J is TRBJ2-1, with 7 positions matching TRBD1. The germline V gene encodes CDR1 SGHTA and CDR2 FQGNSA. There are 13 residues in the CDR3. J gave up 2 bases and V 7 bases, and 2 bases lay outside the gene matches. The CDR3 reads CASIQGPYNEQFF. The CDR3 region has the DNA TGTGCCAGCATACAGGGGCCCTACAATGAGCAGTTCTTC. Drawing the rest from reference TRBV7-2 and TRBJ2-1, the complete variable domain is GAGVSQSPSNKVTEKGKDVELRCDPISGHTALYWYRQSLGQGLEFLIYFQGNSAPDKSGLPSDRFSAERTGGSVSTLTIQRTQQEDSAVYLCASIQGPYNEQFFGPGTRLTVL.

The chain couples TRBV20-1 to TRBJ1-4; a possible D gene is TRBD1 (6 bases). The V gene's germline CDR1 is DFQATT and CDR2 SNEGSKA (reference sequence). V gave up 5 bases and J gave up 5 bases, with 12 bases separating them. The CDR3 loop spans 13 amino acids. The CDR3 region has the DNA TGCAGTGCTCCCCTAGGACAGAATGAAAAACTGTTTTTT. Protein product: CSAPLGQNEKLFF.

This clonotype was counted only a few times. The rearrangement joins TRBV24-1 to TRBJ1-5, with D unresolved. V was shortened by 5 bases and J by 2 bases, with 6 bases between the two germline ends. Per the germline V gene, CDR1 is KGHDR and CDR2 is SFDVKD. This CDR3 comprises 13 residues. In DNA form, the CDR3 reads TGTGCCACCAGTGGCTCGGGCAATCAGCCCCAGCATTTT. The encoded protein is CATSGSGNQPQHF.

This clonotype was seen once. This chain links TRBV6-1 with TRBJ1-5, with 9 bases aligning to TRBD1. J lost 5 bases, V lost 1 base, and 3 bases had no gene match. The CDR3 extends over 15 amino acids. Germline V CDR1 and CDR2: MNHNS, SASEGT. In DNA form, the CDR3 reads TGTGCCAGCAGTGAAGAGGGGACAGGGTATCAGCCCCAGCATTTT. Encoded protein: CASSEEGTGYQPQHF.

This clonotype was counted only a few times. This sequence joins TRBV7-3 and TRBJ2-1, with D perhaps TRBD1 (7 bases). The germline gives CDR1 SGHTA, CDR2 FQGTGA. CDR3 length: 14 amino acids. V gave up 5 bases and J gave up 10 bases, with 18 bases separating them. CDR3 nucleotides: TGTGCCAGCAGCCTAGGAGGGGGCGTTAGGGAGCAGTTCTTC. Its translation is CASSLGGGVREQFF. Supplemented by reference TRBV7-3 and TRBJ2-1, the full variable domain reads GAGVSQTPSNKVTEKGKYVELRCDPISGHTALYWYRQSLGQGPEFLIYFQGTGAADDSGLPNDRFFAVRPEGSVSTLKIQRTERGDSAVYLCASSLGGGVREQFFGPGTRLTVL.

V gene TRBV27 combines with J gene TRBJ2-6; D is uncertain. V lost 5 bases to trimming and J lost 0 bases, with 5 bases between them. CDR1 is MNHEY, CDR2 SMNVEV, per germline (reference sequence). The CDR3 has 14 amino acids. In DNA, the CDR3 is TGTGCCAGCAGTCTAAGCTCTGGGGCCAACGTCCTGACTTTC. It codes for CASSLSSGANVLTF.

The J gene is TRBJ1-1, the V gene TRBV27; D might be TRBD1 (6 bases). V lost 6 bases and J 4 bases, leaving 18 bases between the germline ends. The CDR3 covers 15 residues. Germline lookup yields CDR1 MNHEY and CDR2 SMNVEV (reference sequence). The CDR3 DNA reads TGTGCCAGCAGGTACCTTACAGGGAGCGGCACTGAAGCTTTCTTT. Translation: CASRYLTGSGTEAFF.

This clonotype came up a few times. The rearrangement joins TRBV20-1 to TRBJ2-3; D not resolved. The V and J ends lost 3 bases and 0 bases respectively, with 10 bases between them. The CDR3 runs to 14 residues. Germline-derived CDR1 and CDR2 are DFQATT and SNEGSKA (reference sequence). As DNA, the CDR3 is TGCAGTGCTAGTTCAGCTTCTAGCACAGATACGCAGTATTTT. Residues: CSASSASSTDTQYF.

The gene calls are TRBV6-1 and TRBJ2-3; 9 positions match TRBD2. J lost 0 bases, V lost 5 bases, and 3 bases had no gene match. The CDR3 totals 15 residues. Germline V gene data show CDR1 as MNHNS and CDR2 as SASEGT. The CDR3 sequence: CASSPSGISTDTQYF. In DNA form, the CDR3 reads TGTGCCAGCAGTCCTAGCGGGATTAGCACAGATACGCAGTATTTT.

This clonotype was detected only a few times. V gene TRBV4-1 combines with J gene TRBJ1-6; 9 bases line up with TRBD1. J lost 7 bases, V lost 5 bases, and 9 bases had no gene match. This CDR3 spans 16 amino acids. Germline-derived CDR1 and CDR2 are MGHRA and YSYEKL. The CDR3 sequence: CASSSTGTGLNSPLHF. DNA of the CDR3: TGCGCCAGCAGCTCGACCGGGACAGGGCTGAATTCACCCCTCCACTTT.

This clonotype appeared a few times. The chain uses TRBV27 and TRBJ2-3; 14 bases line up with TRBD2. The CDR3 is 18 residues long. After removal of 1 base from V and 4 bases from J, the junction contained 7 bases not matched to a gene. The germline V gene has CDR1 MNHEY and CDR2 SMNVEV (reference sequence). In DNA form, the CDR3 reads TGTGCCAGCAGTTTATTTGGACTAGCGGGAGGTGGGGCAGATACGCAGTATTTT. Protein sequence: CASSLFGLAGGGADTQYF.

This clonotype was observed a handful of times. The chain joins TRBV7-2 to TRBJ2-4; 7 bases are a match to TRBD2. Per the germline V gene, CDR1 is SGHTA and CDR2 is FQGNSA. Trimming took 4 bases from V and 9 from J; bases not matched to a gene: 6. This CDR3 is built from 13 residues. CDR3 amino acids: CASSSLLAAIQYF. The CDR3 DNA follows: TGTGCCAGCAGCTCACTCCTAGCGGCCATTCAGTACTTC.

The rearrangement links TRBV6-1 to TRBJ2-3; tentatively, D is TRBD1 or TRBD2 (5 bases each). CDR1 MNHNS and CDR2 SASEGT come from the germline V gene. V was clipped by 9 bases and J by 2 bases, with 15 bases between them. This CDR3 has 14 amino acids. For the CDR3, the DNA is TGTGCCAGTACTCGGGACCTACCCACAGATACGCAGTATTTT. Protein: CASTRDLPTDTQYF.

CDR3 nucleotide sequence: TGTGCCAGCAGTGGACCTCGGGGGACGAGCTATGGCTACACCTTC. Translating it yields CASSGPRGTSYGYTF. This chain connects TRBV2 to TRBJ1-2, with D perhaps matching TRBD1 (5 bases). V gave up 4 bases and J gave up 4 bases, with 16 bases separating them. The CDR3 consists of 15 residues. Germline-derived CDR1 and CDR2 are SNHLY and FYNNEI. The full variable domain, completed using reference TRBV2 and TRBJ1-2, is EPEVTQTPSHQVTQMGQEVILRCVPISNHLYFYWYRQILGQKVEFLVSFYNNEISEKSEIFDDQFSVERPDGSNFTLKIRSTKLEDSAMYFCASSGPRGTSYGYTFGSGTRLTVV.

This clonotype has more than one count but fewer than ten. The CDR3 spells CSARGPGALGEQYF. The CDR3 DNA reads as TGCAGTGCTAGAGGTCCTGGCGCTCTTGGGGAGCAGTACTTC. This rearrangement joins TRBV20-1 to TRBJ2-7, with D unclear. The CDR3 is made up of 14 amino acids. The V gene's germline CDR1 is DFQATT and CDR2 SNEGSKA (reference sequence). The germline V and J ends were trimmed by 1 base and 7 bases, with 17 bases remaining between them.

The V call is TRBV7-2, the J call TRBJ2-4; D is ambiguous. The CDR3 consists of 14 residues. V lost 4 bases and J lost 0, with 7 bases in between. The V gene's germline CDR1 is SGHTA and CDR2 FQGNSA. The CDR3: CASSSDLAKNIQYF. The CDR3 DNA follows: TGTGCCAGCAGCTCAGACCTAGCCAAAAACATTCAGTACTTC.

J is TRBJ2-2 and V is TRBV7-9, with D unresolved. The germline V gene encodes CDR1 SEHNR and CDR2 FQNEAQ (reference sequence). The V end was cut by 5 bases, the J end by 3 bases, with 16 bases between. The CDR3 loop spans 16 amino acids. The CDR3 nucleotides are TGTGCCAGCAGCCTCGATGGATGGGCAGACACCGGGGAGCTGTTTTTT. This translates into CASSLDGWADTGELFF.

The V and J genes are TRBV6-1 and TRBJ1-3; D gene unclear. Germline V gene data show CDR1 as MNHNS and CDR2 as SASEGT. The CDR3 has 14 amino acids. Trimming pared 7 bases from V and 7 bases from J, leaving 17 bases between. This CDR3 is CASNDLDLPNTIYF. The CDR3 nucleotides read TGTGCCAGCAACGATTTGGACTTACCCAACACCATATATTTT.

In its sample, this clonotype was seen a few times. CDR3 nucleotide sequence: TGTGCCAGTAGTATCGGGACAGCGTACAATGAGCAGTTCTTC. Its protein product is CASSIGTAYNEQFF. The chain combines TRBV19 with TRBJ2-1, with 7 bases fitting TRBD1. This CDR3 is 14 amino acids long. V was clipped by 3 bases and J by 4 bases; unmatched bases: 3. In germline, CDR1 is LNHDA, CDR2 SQIVND (reference sequence).

In this sample, this clonotype turned up a few times. This chain connects TRBV28 to TRBJ2-5; D ambiguous. Germline CDR1 reads MDHEN; CDR2 reads SYDVKM. V was trimmed by 2 bases and J by 5 bases, leaving 6 bases between them. The CDR3 extends over 12 amino acids. The CDR3 spells CASSLSAETQYF. DNA for the CDR3: TGTGCCAGCAGTTTAAGCGCGGAGACCCAGTACTTC.

A remark on this clonotype: One end of the junction is discordant with germline, which a read error may explain. The chain links TRBV7-2 to TRBJ2-3; 7 bases line up with TRBD1. CDR3 size: 18 residues. In germline, CDR1 is SGHTA, CDR2 FQGNSA. The CDR3 reads CASGLSVIQGSGTDTQYF. CDR3 in DNA: TGTGCCAGCGGCTTATCGGTTATACAGGGGTCCGGCACAGATACGCAGTATTTT.

The chain recombines TRBV20-1 with TRBJ2-3; no clear D gene. The CDR3 is made up of 14 amino acids. Trimming took off 4 bases at V and 0 bases at J, with 11 bases between the two ends. Germline V gene sequence: CDR1 DFQATT, CDR2 SNEGSKA (reference sequence). Here the CDR3 DNA reads TGCAGTGCTATATGGACGGAAAGCACAGATACGCAGTATTTT. Amino acids: CSAIWTESTDTQYF.

This chain uses TRBV6-5 with TRBJ1-1; D uncertain. Germline V lookup: CDR1 MNHEY, CDR2 SVGAGI. The CDR3 sequence is 13 residues long. V lost 8 bases and J lost 0, with 10 bases in between. The CDR3 loop is CASGLVLNTEAFF. For the CDR3, the DNA is TGTGCCAGCGGTTTGGTCCTGAACACTGAAGCTTTCTTT.

This clonotype was picked up a small number of times. V usage is TRBV20-1 and J usage is TRBJ2-2; D remains unclear. Looked up from germline, CDR1 is DFQATT and CDR2 is SNEGSKA (reference sequence). V was cut by 0 bases and J by 6 bases, with 8 bases left in between. The CDR3 runs 13 residues. DNA of the CDR3: TGCAGTGCTAGAGACGTTTCGGCCGGGGAGCTGTTTTTT. Protein sequence: CSARDVSAGELFF.